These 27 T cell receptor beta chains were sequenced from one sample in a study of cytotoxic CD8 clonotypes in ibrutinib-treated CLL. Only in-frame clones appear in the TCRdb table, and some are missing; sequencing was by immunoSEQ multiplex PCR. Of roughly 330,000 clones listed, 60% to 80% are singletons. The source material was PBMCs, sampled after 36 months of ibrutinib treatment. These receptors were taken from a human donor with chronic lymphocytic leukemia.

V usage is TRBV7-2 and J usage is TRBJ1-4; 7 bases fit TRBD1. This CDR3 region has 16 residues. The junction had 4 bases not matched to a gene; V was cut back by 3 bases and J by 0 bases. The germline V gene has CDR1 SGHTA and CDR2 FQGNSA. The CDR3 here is CASSFQGGATNEKLFF. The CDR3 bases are TGTGCCAGCAGCTTCCAGGGGGGGGCAACTAATGAAAAACTGTTTTTT.

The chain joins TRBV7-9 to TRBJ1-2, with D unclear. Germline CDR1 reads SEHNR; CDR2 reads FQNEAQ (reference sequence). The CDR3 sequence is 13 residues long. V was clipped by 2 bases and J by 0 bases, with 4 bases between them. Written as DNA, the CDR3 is TGTGCCAGCAGCTTATCAACTAACTATGGCTACACCTTC. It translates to CASSLSTNYGYTF.

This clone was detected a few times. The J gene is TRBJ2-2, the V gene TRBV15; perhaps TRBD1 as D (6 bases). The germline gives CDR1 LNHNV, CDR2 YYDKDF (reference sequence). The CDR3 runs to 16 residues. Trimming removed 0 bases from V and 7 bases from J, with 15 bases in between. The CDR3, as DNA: TGTGCCACCAGCAGAGAACAGGGTTTGAGAGTCGGGGAGCTGTTTTTT. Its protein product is CATSREQGLRVGELFF. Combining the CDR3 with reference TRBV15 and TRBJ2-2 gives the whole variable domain DAMVIQNPRYQVTQFGKPVTLSCSQTLNHNVMYWYQQKSSQAPKLLFHYYDKDFNNEADTPDNFQSRRPNTSFCFLDIRSPGLGDTAMYLCATSREQGLRVGELFFGEGSRLTVL.

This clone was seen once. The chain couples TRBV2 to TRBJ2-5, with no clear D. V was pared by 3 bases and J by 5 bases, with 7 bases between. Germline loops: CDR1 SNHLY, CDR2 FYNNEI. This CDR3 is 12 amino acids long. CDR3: CASSELLETQYF. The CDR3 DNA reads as TGTGCCAGCAGTGAGCTTCTTGAGACCCAGTACTTC. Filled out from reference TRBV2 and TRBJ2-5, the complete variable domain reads EPEVTQTPSHQVTQMGQEVILRCVPISNHLYFYWYRQILGQKVEFLVSFYNNEISEKSEIFDDQFSVERPDGSNFTLKIRSTKLEDSAMYFCASSELLETQYFGPGTRLLVL.

CDR3 protein: CASSRQGYTGELFF. In DNA, the CDR3 is TGTGCCAGCAGCCGACAGGGTTACACCGGGGAGCTGTTTTTT. The chain recombines TRBV9 with TRBJ2-2, with 7 bases matching TRBD1. Losses at the gene ends were 4 bases for V and 3 bases for J; bases not matched to a gene: 3. This CDR3 has 14 residues. Germline loops: CDR1 SGDLS, CDR2 YYNGEE. Full variable domain (missing parts from reference TRBV9 and TRBJ2-2): DSGVTQTPKHLITATGQRVTLRCSPRSGDLSVYWYQQSLDQGLQFLIQYYNGEERAKGNILERFSAQQFPDLHSELNLSSLELGDSALYFCASSRQGYTGELFFGEGSRLTVL.

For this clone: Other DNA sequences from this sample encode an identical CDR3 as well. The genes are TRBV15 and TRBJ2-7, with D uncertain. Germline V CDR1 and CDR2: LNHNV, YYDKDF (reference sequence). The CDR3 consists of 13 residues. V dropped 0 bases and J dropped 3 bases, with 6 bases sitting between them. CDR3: CATSRDRSYEQYF. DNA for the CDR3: TGTGCCACCAGCAGAGATAGGAGCTACGAGCAGTACTTC.

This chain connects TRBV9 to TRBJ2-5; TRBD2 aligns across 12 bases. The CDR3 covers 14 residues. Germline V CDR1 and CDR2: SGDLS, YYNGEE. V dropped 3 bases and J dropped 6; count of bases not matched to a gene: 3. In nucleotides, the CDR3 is TGTGCCAGCAGCGGACTAGCGGGGGTCAAGACCCAGTACTTC. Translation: CASSGLAGVKTQYF.

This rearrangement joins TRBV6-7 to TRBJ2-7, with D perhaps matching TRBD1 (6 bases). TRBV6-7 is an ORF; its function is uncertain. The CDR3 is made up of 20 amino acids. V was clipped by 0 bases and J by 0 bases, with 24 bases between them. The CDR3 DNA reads TGTGCCAGCAGTTACTCCTCTCCATCACAAAATAACAGGGTCTCCTACGAGCAGTACTTC. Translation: CASSYSSPSQNNRVSYEQYF.

The CDR3 loop is CATSITGQGGSPLHF. In DNA form, the CDR3 reads TGTGCCACCAGCATAACGGGACAGGGGGGCTCACCCCTCCACTTT. The V gene is TRBV15, the J gene TRBJ1-6; the match to TRBD1 covers 11 bases. V lost 4 bases and J lost 10; bases outside the gene matches: 6. Germline V gene sequence: CDR1 LNHNV, CDR2 YYDKDF (reference sequence). The CDR3 sequence is 15 residues long.

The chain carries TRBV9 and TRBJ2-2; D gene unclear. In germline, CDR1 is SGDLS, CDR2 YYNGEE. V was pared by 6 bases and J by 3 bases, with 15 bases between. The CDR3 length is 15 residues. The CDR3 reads CASKVNPWDTGELFF. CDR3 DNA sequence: TGTGCCAGCAAGGTCAATCCTTGGGACACCGGGGAGCTGTTTTTT.

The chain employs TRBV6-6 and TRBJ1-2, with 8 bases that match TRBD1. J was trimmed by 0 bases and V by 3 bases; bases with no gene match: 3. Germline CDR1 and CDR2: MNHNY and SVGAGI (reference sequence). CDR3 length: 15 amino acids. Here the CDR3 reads CASSYSDRANYGYTF. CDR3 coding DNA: TGTGCCAGCAGTTATTCGGACAGGGCTAACTATGGCTACACCTTC.

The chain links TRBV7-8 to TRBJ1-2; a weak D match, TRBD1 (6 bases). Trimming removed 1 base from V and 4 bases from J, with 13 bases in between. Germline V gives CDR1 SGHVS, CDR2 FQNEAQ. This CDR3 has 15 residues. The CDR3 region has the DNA TGTGCCAGCAGCTTAGGGGGGGCCCAGGGCTATGGCTACACCTTC. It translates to CASSLGGAQGYGYTF.

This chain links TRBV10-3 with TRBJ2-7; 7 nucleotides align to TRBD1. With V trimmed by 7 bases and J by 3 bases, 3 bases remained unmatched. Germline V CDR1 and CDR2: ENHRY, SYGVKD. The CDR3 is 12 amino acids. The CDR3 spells CAIMGQIYEQYF. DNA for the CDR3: TGTGCCATCATGGGACAGATCTACGAGCAGTACTTC.

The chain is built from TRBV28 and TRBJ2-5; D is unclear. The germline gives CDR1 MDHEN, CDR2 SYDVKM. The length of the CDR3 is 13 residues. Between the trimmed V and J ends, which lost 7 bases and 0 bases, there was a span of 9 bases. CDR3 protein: CASKLADQETQYF. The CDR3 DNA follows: TGTGCCAGCAAATTGGCGGACCAAGAGACCCAGTACTTC.

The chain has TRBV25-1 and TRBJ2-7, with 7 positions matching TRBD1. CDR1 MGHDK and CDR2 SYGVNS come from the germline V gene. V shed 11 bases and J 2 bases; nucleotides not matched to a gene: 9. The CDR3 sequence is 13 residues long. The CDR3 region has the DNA TGTGCCCCTTCATACAGGGGCCCCTACGAGCAGTACTTC. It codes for CAPSYRGPYEQYF.

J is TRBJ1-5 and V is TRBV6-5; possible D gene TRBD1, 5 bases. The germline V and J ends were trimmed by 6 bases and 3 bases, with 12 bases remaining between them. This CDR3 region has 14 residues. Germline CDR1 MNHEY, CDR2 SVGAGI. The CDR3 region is CASRRAGHNQPQHF. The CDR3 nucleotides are TGTGCCAGCAGAAGAGCAGGACACAATCAGCCCCAGCATTTT.

Here the CDR3 reads CASSIGGTGYDEQYF. CDR3 bases: TGTGCCAGTAGTATAGGCGGGACAGGGTACGACGAGCAGTACTTC. The rearrangement joins TRBV19 to TRBJ2-7; TRBD1 matches 9 bases. This CDR3 region has 15 residues. In germline, CDR1 is LNHDA, CDR2 SQIVND (reference sequence). V lost 1 base and J lost 5; bases outside the gene matches: 6.

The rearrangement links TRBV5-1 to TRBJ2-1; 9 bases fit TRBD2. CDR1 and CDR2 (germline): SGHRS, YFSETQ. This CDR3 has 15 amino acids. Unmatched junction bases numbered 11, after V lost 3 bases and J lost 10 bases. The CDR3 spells CASSSVAGVILEQFF. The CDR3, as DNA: TGCGCCAGCAGCTCTGTAGCGGGAGTAATTTTAGAGCAGTTCTTC.

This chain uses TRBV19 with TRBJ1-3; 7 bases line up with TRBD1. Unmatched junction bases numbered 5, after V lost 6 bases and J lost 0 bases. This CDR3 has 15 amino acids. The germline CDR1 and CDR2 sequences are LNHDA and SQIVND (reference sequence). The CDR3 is CASSSGQLSGNTIYF. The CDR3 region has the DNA TGTGCCAGTAGCTCGGGACAGCTCTCTGGAAACACCATATATTTT.

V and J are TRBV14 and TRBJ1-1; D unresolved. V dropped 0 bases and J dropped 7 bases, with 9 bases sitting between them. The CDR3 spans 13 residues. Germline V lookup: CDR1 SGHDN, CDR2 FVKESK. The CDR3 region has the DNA TGTGCCAGCAGCCAAGATCCCGGAGATGAAGCTTTCTTT. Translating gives CASSQDPGDEAFF.

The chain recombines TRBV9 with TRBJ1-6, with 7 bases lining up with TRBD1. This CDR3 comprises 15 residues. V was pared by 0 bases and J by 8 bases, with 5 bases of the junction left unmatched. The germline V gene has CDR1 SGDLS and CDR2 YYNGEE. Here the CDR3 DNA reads TGTGCCAGCAGCGTAGACTACAGGGGAGATTCACCCCTCCACTTT. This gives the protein CASSVDYRGDSPLHF. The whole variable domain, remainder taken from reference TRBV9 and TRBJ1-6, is DSGVTQTPKHLITATGQRVTLRCSPRSGDLSVYWYQQSLDQGLQFLIQYYNGEERAKGNILERFSAQQFPDLHSELNLSSLELGDSALYFCASSVDYRGDSPLHFGNGTRLTVT.

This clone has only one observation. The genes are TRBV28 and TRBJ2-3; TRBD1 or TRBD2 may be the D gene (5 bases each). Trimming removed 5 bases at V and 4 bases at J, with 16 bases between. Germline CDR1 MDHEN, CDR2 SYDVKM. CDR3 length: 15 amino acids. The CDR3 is CASSPSGTRADTQYF. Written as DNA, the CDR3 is TGTGCCAGCAGTCCCTCCGGGACCCGAGCAGATACGCAGTATTTT.

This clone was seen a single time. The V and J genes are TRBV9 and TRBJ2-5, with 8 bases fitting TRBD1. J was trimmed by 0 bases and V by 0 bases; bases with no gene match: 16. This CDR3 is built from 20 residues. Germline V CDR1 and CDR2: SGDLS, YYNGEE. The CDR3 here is CASSVEGPVWTGINQETQYF. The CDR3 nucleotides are TGTGCCAGCAGCGTAGAGGGTCCCGTCTGGACAGGGATTAACCAAGAGACCCAGTACTTC.

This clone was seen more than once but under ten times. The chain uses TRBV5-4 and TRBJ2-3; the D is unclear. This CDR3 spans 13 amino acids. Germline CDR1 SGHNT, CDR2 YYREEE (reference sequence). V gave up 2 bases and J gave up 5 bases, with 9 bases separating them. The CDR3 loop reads CASSFKTRDTQYF. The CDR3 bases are TGTGCCAGCAGCTTCAAAACCCGAGATACGCAGTATTTT.

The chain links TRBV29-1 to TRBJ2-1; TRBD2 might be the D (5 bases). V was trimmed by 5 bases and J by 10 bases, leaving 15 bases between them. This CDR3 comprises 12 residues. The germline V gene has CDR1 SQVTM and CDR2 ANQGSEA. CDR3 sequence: CSVQLSLEEQFF. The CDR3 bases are TGCAGCGTTCAATTGTCACTAGAGGAGCAGTTCTTC.

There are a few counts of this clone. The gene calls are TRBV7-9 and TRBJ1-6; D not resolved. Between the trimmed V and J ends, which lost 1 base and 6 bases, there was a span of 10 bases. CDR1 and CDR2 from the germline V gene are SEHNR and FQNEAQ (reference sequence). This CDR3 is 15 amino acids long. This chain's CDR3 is CASSLDRIANSPLHF. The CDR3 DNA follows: TGTGCCAGCAGCTTAGACAGAATCGCTAATTCACCCCTCCACTTT. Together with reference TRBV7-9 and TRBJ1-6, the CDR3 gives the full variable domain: DTGVSQNPRHKITKRGQNVTFRCDPISEHNRLYWYRQTLGQGPEFLTYFQNEAQLEKSRLLSDRFSAERPKGSFSTLEIQRTEQGDSAMYLCASSLDRIANSPLHFGNGTRLTVT.

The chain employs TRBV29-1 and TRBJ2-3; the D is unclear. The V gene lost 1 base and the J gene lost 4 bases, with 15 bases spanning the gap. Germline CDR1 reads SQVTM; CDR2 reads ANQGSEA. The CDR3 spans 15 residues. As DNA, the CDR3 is TGCAGCGTTGAAGGTTCGCTCCAGGTTTCAGATACGCAGTATTTT. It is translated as CSVEGSLQVSDTQYF.